The clone carrying this T cell receptor beta chain appeared many times. An absence of ophthalmopathy progression within 18 months meant stable Graves' hyperthyroidism. Lactation, pregnancy, other autoimmune disease or uncontrolled infection excluded patients. The CDR3 covers 14 residues. Trimming shortened V by 2 bases and J by 1 base, and 8 bases separated the two germline ends. Germline V gene lookup returns CDR1 LNHDA and CDR2 SQIVND (reference sequence). The investigators amplified TCR beta CDR3 regions from RNA transcripts. Primed by the HTBI set, a first-round RT-PCR was run on the TCR CDR3. From the multiplex PCR reads, TCRdb called clonotypes with MiXCR, one entry per CDR3 protein. The sample records 600,000 or so distinct CDR3 sequences, around 16% being singletons. The sample is drawn from a study of T cells in Graves' hyperthyroidism and ophthalmopathy. About the research overall: Peripheral blood was drawn at first diagnosis, prior to all treatment.

V and J are TRBV19 and TRBJ1-1; no firm D call. The receptor's source is a woman aged 25 to 45 with Graves' hyperthyroidism. The sample consisted of blood. The CDR3 is CASSIFVGNTEAFF. The CDR3 DNA is TGTGCCAGTAGTATATTCGTGGGGAACACTGAAGCTTTCTTT.